Listed below are T cell receptor beta chains from one sample, sequenced in a study of T-cell reconstitution after alpha-beta-depleted transplantation in children. TCRdb reanalysed the PCR reads using MiXCR and keeps one entry per CDR3 protein. Of 200,000 to 250,000 distinct CDR3 sequences in the sample, roughly 8.2% are singletons; the top ten hold less than 8%. Material: PBMCs, mostly from graft donor cells, obtained 180 days after TCRalphabeta/CD19-depleted stem cell transplant. These receptors were taken from a male patient between 5 and 17 years old who had a stem cell transplant for acute lymphoblastic leukemia, so the T cells may come from the graft donor. Each CDR3 is given with its conserved first and last residue. D genes are given only for firm matches. Size is stated as once, few, many or a size class.

clone_size d_call j_call v_call cdr3_aa cdr3_nt
many TRBD2 TRBJ2-1 TRBV7-6 CASSLGWGSGNNEQFF TGTGCCAGCAGCTTAGGCTGGGGTAGCGGGAACAATGAGCAGTTCTTC
many TRBD1 TRBJ2-7 TRBV9 CASSFGQGLEQYF TGTGCCAGCAGCTTCGGACAGGGACTCGAGCAGTACTTC
many - TRBJ2-7 TRBV15 CATSRDPLAQYF TGTGCCACCAGCAGAGATCCCCTTGCGCAGTACTTC
many TRBD2 TRBJ2-7 TRBV12-3/TRBV12-4 CASTLTSGRVNYEQYF TGTGCCAGCACCCTGACTAGCGGGAGGGTAAACTACGAGCAGTACTTC
many - TRBJ2-3 TRBV5-1 CASSPEVGYPDRDTQYF TGCGCCAGCAGCCCGGAAGTCGGGTACCCTGACAGGGATACGCAGTATTTT
many TRBD1 TRBJ2-2 TRBV5-1 CASSFEGGSGELFF TGCGCCAGCAGCTTTGAAGGGGGCTCCGGGGAGCTGTTTTTT
many - TRBJ2-2 TRBV29-1 CSVEGGLNTGELFF TGCAGCGTTGAGGGGGGGCTGAACACCGGGGAGCTGTTTTTT
many TRBD1 TRBJ1-2 TRBV28 CASNIGTANYGYTF TGTGCCAGCAATATCGGGACAGCTAACTATGGCTACACCTTC
many TRBD1 TRBJ1-3 TRBV4-1 CASSQVYRGPGGNTIYF TGCGCCAGCAGCCAAGTGTACAGGGGGCCGGGGGGAAACACCATATATTTT
many - TRBJ1-1 TRBV6-2/TRBV6-3 CALFSDRPNTEAFF TGTGCTTTATTTTCGGACAGACCGAACACTGAAGCTTTCTTT
many - TRBJ1-1 TRBV10-3 CAIWDGARGAFF TGTGCCATCTGGGACGGCGCCCGTGGAGCTTTCTTT
many - TRBJ1-6 TRBV13 CASSLGGGSYNSPLHF TGTGCCAGCAGCTTAGGGGGGGGCTCCTATAATTCACCCCTCCACTTT
many - TRBJ1-1 TRBV10-3 CAISESGDTEAFF TGTGCCATCAGTGAGTCAGGGGACACTGAAGCTTTCTTT
few TRBD1 TRBJ1-4 TRBV20-1 CSAPPGQGRLANEKLFF TGCAGTGCTCCCCCCGGACAGGGTCGTTTGGCTAATGAAAAACTGTTTTTT
few TRBD2 TRBJ2-2 TRBV20-1 CSASFTPGLAAGELFF TGCAGTGCTAGTTTCACCCCGGGACTAGCGGCCGGGGAGCTGTTTTTT
many TRBD1 TRBJ2-6 TRBV29-1 CSVDAGDRERTGANVLTF TGCAGCGTTGACGCTGGGGACAGGGAGAGGACTGGGGCCAACGTCCTGACTTTC
many TRBD1 TRBJ1-5 TRBV5-1 CASSPGQGEGQPQHF TGCGCCAGCAGCCCGGGACAGGGGGAAGGACAGCCCCAGCATTTT